This T cell receptor (beta chain) derives from a study of identifying expanded T cells in peripheral blood. Study results and caveats: Variance in clone template counts between approximately 2-week samples significantly increased with total template count across all healthy donors. Differentially abundant clones: around 1.2 between replicates, 16.4 at two to three weeks, approximately 19 at four.

Details on this clone: The target antigen is unknown.

This table comes from immunoSEQ multiplex PCR, and its TCRdb copy is limited to in-frame clones, with some not included. Found here are some 97,000 clones, 80% to 90% of them singletons; the top ten hold 5.5%. During the collection period, no donor immune events like infections were recorded. Trimming stripped 6 bases from V and 0 bases from J, with 6 bases between. CDR3 length: 14 residues. CDR1 KGHSH and CDR2 LQKENI come from the germline V gene. The genes are TRBV18 and TRBJ2-6; no clear D gene. Material: blood. This sequence was found in a person aged 18 to 70 in good health. The chain's CDR3 is CASSTNSGANVLTF. CDR3 sequence (DNA): TGTGCCAGCTCGACGAACTCTGGGGCCAACGTCCTGACTTTC.